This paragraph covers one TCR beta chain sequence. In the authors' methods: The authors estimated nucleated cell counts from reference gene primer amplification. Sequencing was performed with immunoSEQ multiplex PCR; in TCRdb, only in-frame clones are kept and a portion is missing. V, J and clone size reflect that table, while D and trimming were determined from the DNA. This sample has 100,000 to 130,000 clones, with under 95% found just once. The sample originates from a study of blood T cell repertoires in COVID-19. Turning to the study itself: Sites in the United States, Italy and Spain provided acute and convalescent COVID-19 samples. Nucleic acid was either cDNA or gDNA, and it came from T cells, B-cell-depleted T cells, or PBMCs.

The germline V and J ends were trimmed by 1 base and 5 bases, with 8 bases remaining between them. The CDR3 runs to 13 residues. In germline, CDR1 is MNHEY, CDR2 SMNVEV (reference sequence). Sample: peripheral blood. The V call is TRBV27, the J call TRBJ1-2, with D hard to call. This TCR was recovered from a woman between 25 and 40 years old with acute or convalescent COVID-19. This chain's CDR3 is CASSLWAGYGYTF. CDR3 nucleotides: TGTGCCAGCAGTTTATGGGCTGGGTATGGCTACACCTTC.